The sequence of this TCR beta chain was determined in a study of human T cells and chemical hapten exposure. Time point defined: pre-sensitization, week 0. This sample's treatment: therapeutic diphenylcyclopropenone sensitization with weekly scalp DPC. Study-level points and caveats: TCRs above 1 in 1000 frequency did not change with DPC sensitization.

TCRdb re-analysed the RACE reads in MiXCR, keeping a single row per CDR3 protein. Of approximately 180,000 distinct CDR3 sequences in the sample, 25% to 30% were seen once. Concerning this clonotype itself: What it binds is not known.

The CDR3 is 18 residues long. V lost 5 bases, J lost 2 bases, and 19 bases lay in between. Germline assignment: CDR1 MDHEN and CDR2 SYDVKM. The genes are TRBV28 and TRBJ2-6, with D perhaps assigned TRBD1 or TRBD2 (7 bases each). Specimen: whole blood, collected in connection with sensitization to the hapten diphenylcyclopropenone (DPC). The receptor was isolated from a woman in her twenties or thirties with alopecia areata. Some clones in this sample may be carry-over from other donors' samples. In nucleotides, the CDR3 is TGTGCCAGCAGTCCTTGGGGAGGGGGCGTAACTGGGGCCAACGTCCTGACTTTC. Amino acids: CASSPWGGGVTGANVLTF.